The clone carrying this TCR beta chain was recorded only once. It was with unique molecular identifiers that the TCRbeta library was prepared. TCRdb called the PCR reads again in MiXCR, with one record for every CDR3 protein. The sample holds 45,000 to 60,000 distinct CDR3 sequences, around 56% seen once. The V end was cut by 3 bases, the J end by 3 bases, with 14 bases between. CDR1 and CDR2 (germline): KGHDR, SFDVKD. CDR3 length equals 15 residues. This specimen belongs to a study of T-cell reconstitution after alpha-beta-depleted transplantation in children. The source of this sequence is a boy under two years old with SCID, due to receive a stem cell transplant. Sequencing used peripheral blood, obtained before TCRalphabeta/CD19-depleted stem cell transplant. The chain recombines TRBV24-1 with TRBJ2-7; perhaps TRBD1 as D (5 bases). Here the CDR3 reads CATSDGRVKDYEQYF. The CDR3 coding sequence is TGTGCCACCAGTGATGGCAGGGTTAAGGACTACGAGCAGTACTTC.